The T cell receptor beta chain under discussion was sequenced for a study of T cells in women clearing cervical HPV infection. Study-wide background: Controls' single incident HPV16 infection cleared within 12 months without precancer. Case blood was drawn a median approximately 150 days after lesion detection. Study results and limitations: Richness differences could reflect unmeasured T-cell content per sample. Cases and controls were distinguished at AUC just under 0.85 by richness and V genes.

About this clone itself: Its antigen is unidentified. The sequence runs out 3 residues before the end of the CDR3; the remainder is reconstructed from the germline J gene.

The germline V gene has CDR1 DFQATT and CDR2 SNEGSKA (reference sequence). The CDR3 is made up of 13 amino acids. Trimming removed 3 bases from V and 5 bases from J, with 13 bases in between. Some clones are missing from TCRdb's copy, which holds only in-frame ones; the method was immunoSEQ multiplex PCR. The sample holds roughly 35,000 clones. The chain combines TRBV20-1 with TRBJ1-1; tentative D call: TRBD1 (5 bases). This clonotype was sampled from a woman between 18 and 70 years old with a cervical HPV16 infection that either progressed to CIN3+ or cleared (not recorded which). Sequencing used blood buffy coat. The CDR3 protein is CSASLTAETEAFF. CDR3 DNA (partial): TGCAGTGCTAGCCTGACAGCCGAGACTGAA.